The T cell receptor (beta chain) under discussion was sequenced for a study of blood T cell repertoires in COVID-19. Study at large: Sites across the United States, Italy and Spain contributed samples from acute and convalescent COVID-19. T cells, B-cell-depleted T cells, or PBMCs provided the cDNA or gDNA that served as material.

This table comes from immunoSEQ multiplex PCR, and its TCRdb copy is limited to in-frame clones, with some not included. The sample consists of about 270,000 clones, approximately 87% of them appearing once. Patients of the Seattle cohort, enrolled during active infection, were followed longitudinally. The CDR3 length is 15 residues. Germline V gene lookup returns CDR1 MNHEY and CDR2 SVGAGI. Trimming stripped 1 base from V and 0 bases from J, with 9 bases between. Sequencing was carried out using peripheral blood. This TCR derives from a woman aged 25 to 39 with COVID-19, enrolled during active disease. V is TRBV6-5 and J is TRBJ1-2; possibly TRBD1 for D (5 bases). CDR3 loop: CASSYWRGSNYGYTF. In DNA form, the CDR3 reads TGTGCCAGCAGTTACTGGCGGGGGTCTAACTATGGCTACACCTTC.